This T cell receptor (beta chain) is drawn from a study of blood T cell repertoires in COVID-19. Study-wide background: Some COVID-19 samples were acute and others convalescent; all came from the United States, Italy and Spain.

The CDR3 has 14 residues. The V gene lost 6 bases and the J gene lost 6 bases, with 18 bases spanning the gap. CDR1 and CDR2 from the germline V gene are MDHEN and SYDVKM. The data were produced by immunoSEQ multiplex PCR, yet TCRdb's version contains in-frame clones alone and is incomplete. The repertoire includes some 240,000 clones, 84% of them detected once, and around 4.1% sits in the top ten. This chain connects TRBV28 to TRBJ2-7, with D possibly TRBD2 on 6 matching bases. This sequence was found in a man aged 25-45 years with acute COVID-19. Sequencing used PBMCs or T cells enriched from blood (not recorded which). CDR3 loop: CASRGGPGVGEQYV. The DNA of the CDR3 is TGTGCCAGCAGGGGGGGACCTGGCGTAGGCGAGCAGTACGTC.